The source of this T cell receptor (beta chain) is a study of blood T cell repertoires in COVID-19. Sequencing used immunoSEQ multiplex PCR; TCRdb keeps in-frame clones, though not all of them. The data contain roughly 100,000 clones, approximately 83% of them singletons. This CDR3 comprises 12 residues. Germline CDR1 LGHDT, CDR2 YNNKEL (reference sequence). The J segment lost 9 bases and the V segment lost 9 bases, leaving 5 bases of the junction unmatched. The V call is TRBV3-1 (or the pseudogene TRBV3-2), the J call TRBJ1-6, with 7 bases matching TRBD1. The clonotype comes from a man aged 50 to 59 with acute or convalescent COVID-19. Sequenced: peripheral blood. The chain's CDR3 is CASNRQGSPLHF. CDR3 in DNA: TGTGCCAGTAACAGACAGGGTTCACCCCTCCACTTT.